The 20 T cell receptor beta chains listed next were all sequenced from one sample in a study of shared clonotypes between healthy human individuals (dated by TCRdb to the early 2020s). Receptor amplification or capture employed the immunoSEQ multiplex PCR assay. The table was pulled from immuneACCESS by TCRdb, which kept in-frame rearrangements only. Such tables lose some clones; where checked, under half of the loss comes from unresolved V genes, and the rest has no known cause. Recorded for this sample are about 1.1 million clones; about 84% of them occurred a single time. The top ten hold about 0.52% of the sample. Material: memory CD4+ T cells from PBMCs. Taken with the paper, the label for cell subset or site translates to: CD45RA-negative fraction. Receptor source: a man in his late teens or twenties in good health. Some clones in this sample may be carry-over from other donors' samples.

The CDR3 coding sequence is TGTGCCAGCAGCCATTTGGACTCTGGGGCCAACGTCCTGACTTTC. Protein: CASSHLDSGANVLTF. The chain is built from TRBV6-1 and TRBJ2-6; D is undetermined. Looked up from germline, CDR1 is MNHNS and CDR2 is SASEGT. The CDR3 runs to 15 residues. Trimming left V 6 bases short and J 0 bases short, with 9 bases between.

The CDR3 sequence: CASSLVSGNEKLFF. The CDR3 coding sequence is TGTGCCAGCAGCTTAGTCTCGGGTAATGAAAAACTGTTTTTT. The genes are TRBV7-9 and TRBJ1-4; D uncertain. Germline lookup yields CDR1 SEHNR and CDR2 FQNEAQ (reference sequence). This CDR3 region has 14 residues. V was cut by 1 base and J by 4 bases, with 7 bases left in between.

This chain links TRBV11-3 with TRBJ1-4, with D unclear. Trimming took 0 bases from V and 8 from J, leaving 19 bases between them. The CDR3 runs to 17 residues. Germline V gene sequence: CDR1 SGHNT, CDR2 YENEEA. The CDR3 region has the DNA TGTGCCAGCAGCTTAGATCATCAGGTCCGGTGGGCGGAAAAACTGTTTTTT. It yields the protein CASSLDHQVRWAEKLFF.

This chain joins TRBV5-1 and TRBJ2-2; TRBD2 aligns across 8 bases. The CDR3 extends over 15 amino acids. Germline-derived CDR1 and CDR2 are SGHRS and YFSETQ. J gave up 5 bases and V 0 bases, and 3 bases lay outside the gene matches. CDR3 sequence (DNA): TGCGCCAGCAGCTTGGGAGGGACTAGAACCGGGGAGCTGTTTTTT. Amino acid sequence: CASSLGGTRTGELFF.

Concerning this clone: Other DNA sequences within the sample encode an identical CDR3. This chain joins TRBV5-1 and TRBJ2-3; 7 bases fit TRBD1. This CDR3 contains 16 residues. Germline-derived CDR1 and CDR2 are SGHRS and YFSETQ. The V segment lost 0 bases and the J segment 0 bases; nucleotides outside the gene matches: 4. CDR3 region: CASSLGRGPSTDTQYF. The DNA of the CDR3 is TGCGCCAGCAGCTTGGGTAGGGGGCCTAGCACAGATACGCAGTATTTT.

The gene calls are TRBV7-2 and TRBJ2-7; 7 bases match TRBD1. The CDR3 contains 13 residues. Germline V gene sequence: CDR1 SGHTA, CDR2 FQGNSA. The junction had 2 bases not matched to a gene; V was cut back by 1 base and J by 5 bases. The chain's CDR3 is CASSLDRGHEQYF. CDR3 nucleotide sequence: TGTGCCAGCAGCTTAGACAGGGGCCACGAGCAGTACTTC.

The V gene is TRBV5-1, the J gene TRBJ2-1; 7 bases agree with TRBD1. V shed 4 bases, J shed 2 bases, and the junction held 12 bases outside the gene matches. Germline V gene lookup returns CDR1 SGHRS and CDR2 YFSETQ. The CDR3 runs 17 residues. The CDR3 here is CASSKNRGTLTYNEQFF. CDR3 bases: TGCGCCAGCAGCAAAAACAGGGGAACCCTTACCTACAATGAGCAGTTCTTC.

This clone was found once. This same CDR3 is encoded by further DNA sequences in the sample. This rearrangement joins TRBV5-1 to TRBJ1-4, with D possibly TRBD1 on 5 matching bases. There are 14 residues in the CDR3. Germline CDR1 SGHRS, CDR2 YFSETQ. Between the trimmed V and J ends, which lost 3 bases and 0 bases, there was a span of 6 bases. The CDR3 reads CASSSGATNEKLFF. CDR3 coding DNA: TGCGCCAGCAGCTCGGGGGCAACTAATGAAAAACTGTTTTTT.

The chain has TRBV6-5 and TRBJ2-1, with D perhaps matching TRBD1 (5 bases). CDR3 length: 14 residues. The germline V gene encodes CDR1 MNHEY and CDR2 SVGAGI. V was clipped by 5 bases and J by 6 bases, with 14 bases between them. CDR3 sequence (DNA): TGTGCCAGCAGTGTAGGGGTTAAGGGCAATGAGCAGTTCTTC. Translating it yields CASSVGVKGNEQFF.

The chain links TRBV7-6 to TRBJ2-1; the match to TRBD2 covers 9 bases. The ends lost 5 bases at V and 1 base at J; junction bases unmatched: 6. CDR1 and CDR2 (germline): SGHVS, FNYEAQ. The CDR3 consists of 16 residues. CDR3: CASSGSGRQSYNEQFF. In DNA, the CDR3 is TGTGCCAGCAGCGGAAGCGGGAGGCAATCCTACAATGAGCAGTTCTTC.

The V and J genes are TRBV11-3 and TRBJ2-7, with D uncertain. In germline, CDR1 is SGHNT, CDR2 YENEEA. This CDR3 spans 13 amino acids. The V gene lost 1 base and the J gene lost 5 bases, with 9 bases spanning the gap. In DNA, the CDR3 is TGTGCCAGCAGCTTAGGCCCGGCGCACGAGCAGTACTTC. Translation: CASSLGPAHEQYF.

The chain recombines TRBV7-3 with TRBJ2-3; 14 bases match TRBD2. Germline lookup yields CDR1 SGHTA and CDR2 FQGTGA. The CDR3 sequence is 18 residues long. J lost 3 bases, V lost 0 bases, and 5 bases had no gene match. CDR3 in amino acids: CASSLTGTSGSGTDTQYF. The CDR3 nucleotides are TGTGCCAGCAGCTTAACAGGGACTAGCGGGAGCGGGACAGATACGCAGTATTTT.

This clone was observed a single time. A single base separates this from a much larger clone, so it may be a read error. The chain carries TRBV6-4 and TRBJ1-5; unclear D gene. This CDR3 spans 13 amino acids. Trimming shortened V by 4 bases and J by 0 bases, and 4 bases separated the two germline ends. Looked up from germline, CDR1 is MRHNA and CDR2 is SNTAGT. The CDR3 spells CASSVGSNQPQHF. In DNA, the CDR3 is TGTGCCAGCAGTGTTGGTAGCAATCAGCCCCAGCATTTT.

This clone was observed a few times. The rearrangement links TRBV5-4 to TRBJ2-1; a weak D match, TRBD2 (5 bases). Trimming stripped 2 bases from V and 3 bases from J, with 12 bases between. The CDR3 is 15 amino acids. Germline lookup yields CDR1 SGHNT and CDR2 YYREEE (reference sequence). The CDR3, as DNA: TGTGCCAGCAGCTTACCCGGAGGCCTCTACAATGAGCAGTTCTTC. The encoded protein is CASSLPGGLYNEQFF.

This clone has a count of ten or more. CDR3 sequence: CAWSVMGEREQFF. The CDR3 DNA reads TGTGCCTGGAGTGTCATGGGGGAGAGGGAGCAGTTCTTC. The V call is TRBV30, the J call TRBJ2-1; D could derive from TRBD1 or TRBD2 (5 bases each). Trimming took off 0 bases at V and 10 bases at J, with 13 bases between the two ends. This CDR3 has 13 residues. Germline CDR1 and CDR2: GTSNPN and SVGIG (reference sequence).

V is TRBV30 and J is TRBJ2-3; D gene ambiguous. Germline V gene lookup returns CDR1 GTSNPN and CDR2 SVGIG (reference sequence). V gave up 6 bases and J gave up 2 bases, with 12 bases separating them. The CDR3 covers 13 residues. The CDR3 nucleotides read TGTGCCTGCATGCGCTGGGTCACAGATACGCAGTATTTT. This codes for CACMRWVTDTQYF. The whole variable domain, filled in from reference TRBV30 and TRBJ2-3, reads SQTIHQWPATLVQPVGSPLSLECTVEGTSNPNLYWYRQAAGRGLQLLFYSVGIGQISSEVPQNLSASRPQDRQFILSSKKLLLSDSGFYLCACMRWVTDTQYFGPGTRLTVL.

V and J are TRBV9 and TRBJ2-5, with 9 bases matching TRBD2. Germline loops: CDR1 SGDLS, CDR2 YYNGEE. J lost 2 bases, V lost 2 bases, and 1 base had no gene match. This CDR3 region has 14 residues. CDR3 DNA: TGTGCCAGCAGCGTGACTAGCGGTCAAGAGACCCAGTACTTC. Translating it yields CASSVTSGQETQYF.

This clone has at least ten counts. The gene calls are TRBV5-4 and TRBJ2-7; 13 nucleotides line up with TRBD2. Trimming took 3 bases from V and 2 from J; bases not matched to a gene: 2. Germline V lookup: CDR1 SGHNT, CDR2 YYREEE (reference sequence). This CDR3 is built from 15 residues. The chain's CDR3 is CASSYGTSGAYEQYF. As DNA, the CDR3 is TGTGCCAGCAGCTACGGGACTAGCGGGGCCTACGAGCAGTACTTC.

The V and J genes are TRBV7-3 and TRBJ1-1; D gene ambiguous. The germline gives CDR1 SGHTA, CDR2 FQGTGA. The CDR3 is 14 residues long. Trimming took off 5 bases at V and 1 base at J, with 11 bases between the two ends. CDR3 amino acids: CASSPLKENTEAFF. The CDR3 DNA reads as TGTGCCAGCAGCCCGCTGAAGGAGAACACTGAAGCTTTCTTT.

The chain is built from TRBV28 and TRBJ1-1; D is perhaps TRBD1 (5 bases). Germline V lookup: CDR1 MDHEN, CDR2 SYDVKM. With 4 bases removed from V and 7 bases from J, the gap between germline ends came to 22 bases. This CDR3 region has 16 residues. The CDR3 sequence: CASSSTYKRLGVEAFF. In nucleotides, the CDR3 is TGTGCCAGCAGTTCTACGTACAAGAGACTAGGGGTTGAAGCTTTCTTT. Full variable domain (remainder filled in from reference TRBV28 and TRBJ1-1): DVKVTQSSRYLVKRTGEKVFLECVQDMDHENMFWYRQDPGLGLRLIYFSYDVKMKEKGDIPEGYSVSREKKERFSLILESASTNQTSMYLCASSSTYKRLGVEAFFGQGTRLTVV.